A selection of T cell receptor beta chains follows, all from one sample in a study of metastatic and nonmetastatic thyroid tumors. TCRdb reanalyzed the PCR reads with MiXCR. The data contain 45,000 or so clones, less than 5% of them singletons. Specimen: blood. Receptors were obtained from a female donor with papillary thyroid cancer or a benign thyroid nodule (not recorded which). Some clones in this sample may be carry-over from other donors' samples. Both conserved end residues are part of each CDR3. The order of the fields is V gene, J gene, CDR3 protein.

V: TRBV7-2; J: TRBJ2-7; CDR3: CASNKRGEQYF
V: TRBV6-1; J: TRBJ2-5; CDR3: CASLGGGGTQETQYF
V: TRBV19; J: TRBJ2-3; CDR3: CASSGTGGSRKDTQYF
V: TRBV10-1; J: TRBJ2-1; CDR3: CASSDGVSSYNEQFF
V: TRBV20-1; J: TRBJ2-7; CDR3: CSALRDMVSYEQYF
V: TRBV10-1; J: TRBJ2-7; CDR3: CARSGGYEQYF
V: TRBV11-1; J: TRBJ2-2; CDR3: CASSLALVTGELFF
V: TRBV30; J: TRBJ1-2; CDR3: CAWSYVDRPNYGYTF
V: TRBV18; J: TRBJ1-1; CDR3: CASSDLPGQALNTEAFF
V: TRBV11-3; J: TRBJ2-3; CDR3: CASKAGVPTDTQYF
V: TRBV6-2/TRBV6-3; J: TRBJ2-3; CDR3: CASSKQGIDTQYF
V: TRBV3-1; J: TRBJ2-5; CDR3: CATAQGLAGGETQYF
V: TRBV6-4; J: TRBJ2-3; CDR3: CASSGAGGTDTQYF
V: TRBV30; J: TRBJ1-2; CDR3: CAWRRVGDRGLFNYGYTF
V: TRBV7-6; J: TRBJ1-3; CDR3: CASSFSGGTGDSGNTIYF
V: TRBV6-1; J: TRBJ2-7; CDR3: CASRGLAGGRIYEQYF
V: TRBV18; J: TRBJ2-5; CDR3: CASSPPGTEKETQYF
V: TRBV12-3/TRBV12-4; J: TRBJ1-5; CDR3: CASSPQGSRQPQHF
V: TRBV10-2; J: TRBJ2-7; CDR3: CASRGLAGPSSYEQYF
V: TRBV2; J: TRBJ2-1; CDR3: CASSERANSYNEQFF
V: TRBV29-1; J: TRBJ1-3; CDR3: CSVRQDGSTIYF
V: TRBV6-1; J: TRBJ2-5; CDR3: CASSEAYRSFETQYF
V: TRBV6-5; J: TRBJ1-2; CDR3: CASSYPRTGDGYTF
V: TRBV7-9; J: TRBJ2-2; CDR3: CASSSGRTNTGELFF
V: TRBV6-4; J: TRBJ2-1; CDR3: CASSDGTSGNEQFF
V: TRBV24-1; J: TRBJ1-5; CDR3: CATSGGTGGGNQPQHF
V: TRBV6-2/TRBV6-3; J: TRBJ2-7; CDR3: CASYHLAGRGQGEQYF
V: TRBV10-1; J: TRBJ2-7; CDR3: CASSDHRGSYEQYF
V: TRBV5-6; J: TRBJ2-4; CDR3: CASSAGGGTIQYF
V: TRBV28; J: TRBJ2-1; CDR3: CASSRDRVRFF
V: TRBV5-1; J: TRBJ1-1; CDR3: CASSSTGEGLTEAFF
V: TRBV7-9; J: TRBJ2-7; CDR3: CASSPMGQGTLACEQYF
V: TRBV3-1; J: TRBJ2-1; CDR3: CASSQVDSGGHNEQFF
V: TRBV6-1; J: TRBJ2-7; CDR3: CASSDLTDYEQYF
V: TRBV24-1; J: TRBJ2-3; CDR3: CATSDYSILAAADTQYF
V: TRBV5-1; J: TRBJ1-1; CDR3: CASSQAQGGVNTEAFF
V: TRBV28; J: TRBJ1-5; CDR3: CASDDRDNQPQHF
V: TRBV12-3/TRBV12-4; J: TRBJ2-7; CDR3: CASNEAGVPYEQYF
V: TRBV10-2; J: TRBJ1-5; CDR3: CTSSESYVNQPQHF
V: TRBV12-3/TRBV12-4; J: TRBJ2-3; CDR3: CASSPTSGSGSDTQYF
V: TRBV5-1; J: TRBJ2-2; CDR3: CASSLSSANTGELFF
V: TRBV20-1; J: TRBJ2-1; CDR3: CSARDGRLAGAYNEQFF